This T cell receptor (beta chain) was retrieved from a study of shared clonotypes between healthy human individuals. General study results and limits: Roughly 5% of naive CD4 clonotypes were shared across four donors.

Details on this clone: Its antigen remains unknown.

In the authors' methods: ImmunoSEQ output lacked quality scores and full-length reads, limiting matched filtering. Sequencing was performed with immunoSEQ multiplex PCR; in TCRdb, only in-frame clones are kept and a portion is missing. V, J and clone size reflect that table, while D and trimming were determined from the DNA. The sample carries about 2.4 million clones, more than 80% recorded once. CDR1 and CDR2 (germline): MNHEY, SMNVEV (reference sequence). This CDR3 has 15 amino acids. V lost 1 base and J 8 bases, leaving 14 bases between the germline ends. Sequenced sample: naive CD4+ T cells sorted from blood. Subset: CD45RA+ positively selected. The source of this sequence is a young man in good health. The gene calls are TRBV27 and TRBJ1-4, with no clear D. CDR3 region: CASSLFRVPGEKLFF. In DNA, the CDR3 is TGTGCCAGCAGTTTATTCCGGGTACCCGGAGAAAAACTGTTTTTT.